The next 30 T cell receptor beta chains were all read from a single sample in a study of blood T cells in healthy people across ages. Using a J-beta primer mix together with a sample-barcoded 5' primer, a second PCR was run for roughly 6 to 11 cycles. TCRdb processed the 5' RACE reads anew with MiXCR; each CDR3 protein has one entry. The sample contains about 760,000 distinct CDR3 sequences, 45% to 70% of which appear only once. Sequenced material: blood. These receptors were taken from a man aged 40-49 years in good health.

Of note for this clonotype: This may be a read error, as it is one base from a much larger clone. This chain uses TRBV18 with TRBJ2-4; no definite D call. The end of the DNA fits TRBJ2-5 better, so the J call may be wrong. In germline, CDR1 is KGHSH, CDR2 LQKENI. The CDR3 is 14 residues long. The CDR3 reads CASSPPTVGETQYF. As DNA, the CDR3 is TGTGCCAGCTCACCACCGACTGTCGGAGAGACCCAGTACTTC.

The chain uses TRBV12-3 or TRBV12-4 and TRBJ1-1; a possible D gene is TRBD1 (5 bases). The CDR3 sequence is 14 residues long. V was shortened by 5 bases and J by 5 bases, with 15 bases between the two germline ends. The CDR3 DNA sequence: TGTGCCAGCAGTCGGGTAGGTGGGGGAACTGAAGCTTTCTTT. Residues: CASSRVGGGTEAFF.

The rearrangement uses TRBV7-2 and TRBJ2-7; a weak D match, TRBD2 (7 bases). Germline V gene data show CDR1 as SGHTA and CDR2 as FQGNSA. This CDR3 contains 16 residues. V lost 2 bases and J lost 2, with 16 bases in between. The CDR3 here is CASSLRGGDSTYEQYF. In DNA, the CDR3 is TGTGCCAGCAGCTTAAGGGGGGGGGACTCCACCTACGAGCAGTACTTC.

This clonotype was seen a few times. The chain links TRBV21-1 to TRBJ2-5; the DNA was not compared with TRBD2, the D call given in the table. TRBV21-1 is annotated as a pseudogene. The CDR3 is made up of 18 amino acids. For the CDR3, the DNA is TGTGCCAGCAGTCAGCCCCCCCGACTAGCGGGGTCGTCAGAGACCCAGTACTTC. This codes for CASSQPPRLAGSSETQYF.

J is TRBJ2-5 and V is TRBV7-6; D is perhaps TRBD1 (6 bases). Trimming cost V 5 bases and J 1 base, with 11 bases left between them. The CDR3 covers 14 residues. From germline, CDR1 is SGHVS and CDR2 FNYEAQ. CDR3 sequence: CASSQDSPQETQYF. Here the CDR3 DNA reads TGTGCCAGCAGCCAGGACAGTCCCCAAGAGACCCAGTACTTC.

Many counts were recorded for this clonotype. The chain links TRBV27 to TRBJ2-7; TRBD2 matches 7 bases. The CDR3 extends over 19 amino acids. Germline CDR1 is MNHEY and CDR2 is SMNVEV (reference sequence). The trim removed 4 bases at V and 2 bases at J, leaving 20 bases unmatched. The CDR3 bases are TGTGCCAGCAGTTCATCCCCCCCGCCGGTGGTGGGAGGGACCTACGAGCAGTACTTC. Amino acid sequence: CASSSSPPPVVGGTYEQYF.

This sequence joins TRBV28 and TRBJ1-2, with no clear D. Germline CDR1 reads MDHEN; CDR2 reads SYDVKM. The V end was cut by 3 bases, the J end by 8 bases, with 10 bases between. The CDR3 length is 12 residues. The CDR3 region has the DNA TGTGCCAGCAGTTTCAGGATGGGGGGCTACACCTTC. It translates to CASSFRMGGYTF.

The gene calls are TRBV7-2 and TRBJ2-4, with TRBD2 matching over 7 bases. The J call may be faulty, since TRBJ2-7 better matches the DNA end. The CDR3 length is 14 residues. CDR1 and CDR2 from the germline V gene are SGHTA and FQGNSA. CDR3 sequence: CASSLAGGPHEQYF. CDR3 bases: TGTGCCAGCAGCTTAGCGGGAGGGCCACACGAGCAGTACTTC.

This clonotype was detected a few times. The chain has TRBV7-2 and TRBJ2-7, with D unclear. This CDR3 contains 10 residues. CDR1 is SGHTA and CDR2 is FQGNSA in the germline V gene. The ends were cut back, 9 bases at V and 2 bases at J, with 5 bases in the middle. The CDR3 reads CASLPYEQYF. The CDR3 DNA sequence: TGTGCCAGTCTACCCTACGAGCAGTACTTC.

The chain has TRBV29-1 and TRBJ1-2, with 9 bases lining up with TRBD1. Germline-derived CDR1 and CDR2 are SQVTM and ANQGSEA. CDR3 length: 14 amino acids. Trimming cost V 5 bases and J 1 base; bases outside gene matches: 5. The CDR3 DNA reads as TGCAGCGTTAAGCGACAGGGGGTTAACTATGGCTACACCTTC. Encoded protein: CSVKRQGVNYGYTF. Supplemented by reference TRBV29-1 and TRBJ1-2, the full variable domain reads SAVISQKPSRDICQRGTSLTIQCQVDSQVTMMFWYRQQPGQSLTLIATANQGSEATYESGFVIDKFPISRPNLTFSTLTVSNMSPEDSSIYLCSVKRQGVNYGYTFGSGTRLTVV.

This clonotype was counted once. DNA of the CDR3: TGTGCCAGCAGCAAAAATGGTGGGACCGGGGCCAACGTCCTGACTTTC. Its translation: CASSKNGGTGANVLTF. This chain joins TRBV7-3 and TRBJ2-6; perhaps D is TRBD1 or TRBD2 (5 bases each). Trimming removed 5 bases at V and 4 bases at J, with 15 bases between. Germline CDR1 and CDR2: SGHTA and FQGTGA. This CDR3 comprises 16 residues. Variable domain in full (rest from reference TRBV7-3 and TRBJ2-6): GAGVSQTPSNKVTEKGKYVELRCDPISGHTALYWYRQSLGQGPEFLIYFQGTGAADDSGLPNDRFFAVRPEGSVSTLKIQRTERGDSAVYLCASSKNGGTGANVLTFGAGSRLTVL.

The table lists this clonotype with a few counts. This rearrangement joins TRBV7-3 to TRBJ2-7; D is undetermined. Trimming took off 5 bases at V and 2 bases at J, with 16 bases between the two ends. The CDR3 sequence is 15 residues long. CDR1 is SGHTA and CDR2 is FQGTGA in the germline V gene. CDR3 in DNA: TGTGCCAGCAGCCTCCGGAAGGGAACGGCCTACGAGCAGTACTTC. As protein: CASSLRKGTAYEQYF.

This chain joins TRBV5-1 and TRBJ1-2; TRBD1 agrees at 10 bases. V lost 4 bases, J lost 8 bases, and 8 bases stayed unmatched. Germline CDR1 is SGHRS and CDR2 is YFSETQ. CDR3 length: 14 residues. CDR3 bases: TGCGCCAGCAGCCCCGCGGGGACAGGGGTAGGCTACACCTTC. Translation: CASSPAGTGVGYTF.

This clonotype was counted a single time. The chain carries TRBV28 and TRBJ2-7, with 10 bases that match TRBD1. This CDR3 is built from 13 residues. V shed 8 bases, J shed 7 bases, and the junction held 8 bases outside the gene matches. Germline lookup yields CDR1 MDHEN and CDR2 SYDVKM. CDR3 DNA sequence: TGTGCCAGCGGTCGACAGGGGGCGGAAGAGCAGTACTTC. The encoded protein is CASGRQGAEEQYF.

This chain joins TRBV7-8 and TRBJ1-5; TRBD1 is a possible D gene (5 bases). With 5 bases removed from V and 1 base from J, the gap between germline ends came to 15 bases. The germline gives CDR1 SGHVS, CDR2 FQNEAQ. The CDR3 totals 16 residues. CDR3 loop: CASSIRSRGSNQPQHF. The CDR3 DNA reads TGTGCCAGCAGCATACGTAGCCGGGGGAGCAATCAGCCCCAGCATTTT. The full variable domain, rest sourced from reference TRBV7-8 and TRBJ1-5, is GAGVSQSPRYKVAKRGQDVALRCDPISGHVSLFWYQQALGQGPEFLTYFQNEAQLDKSGLPSDRFFAERPEGSVSTLKIQRTQQEDSAVYLCASSIRSRGSNQPQHFGDGTRLSIL.

The rearrangement uses TRBV28 and TRBJ2-7; 8 nucleotides align to TRBD2. The CDR3 is made up of 15 amino acids. V was pared by 5 bases and J by 5 bases, with 11 bases of the junction left unmatched. The germline CDR1 and CDR2 sequences are MDHEN and SYDVKM. The CDR3 reads CASSPEREYRNEQYF. The CDR3 nucleotides are TGTGCCAGCAGTCCCGAGCGGGAGTATCGAAACGAGCAGTACTTC.

V is TRBV14 and J is TRBJ2-7; D not resolved. The germline gives CDR1 SGHDN, CDR2 FVKESK. The CDR3 length is 12 residues. The V and J ends lost 1 base and 5 bases respectively, with 6 bases between them. The CDR3 region is CASSQVSDEQYF. Here the CDR3 DNA reads TGTGCCAGCAGCCAAGTGAGCGACGAGCAGTACTTC. Together with reference TRBV14 and TRBJ2-7, the CDR3 gives the full variable domain: EAGVTQFPSHSVIEKGQTVTLRCDPISGHDNLYWYRRVMGKEIKFLLHFVKESKQDESGMPNNRFLAERTGGTYSTLKVQPAELEDSGVYFCASSQVSDEQYFGPGTRLTVT.

The chain combines TRBV20-1 with TRBJ2-5; 10 nucleotides match TRBD2. The end of the DNA aligns better with TRBJ2-7, so the J call may be wrong. Looked up from germline, CDR1 is DFQATT and CDR2 is SNEGSKA (reference sequence). This CDR3 comprises 14 residues. For the CDR3, the DNA is TGCAGTGCTAGGGCGGGACTAGCGCCCTACGAGCAGTACTTC. Its translation: CSARAGLAPYEQYF.

The chain has TRBV7-2 and TRBJ2-1, with a weak D call TRBD1 (5 bases). Germline V gene sequence: CDR1 SGHTA, CDR2 FQGNSA. V shed 1 base and J shed 6 bases, with 10 bases lying between them. There are 14 residues in the CDR3. DNA for the CDR3: TGTGCCAGCAGCTTAGGACAGACCGGCAATGAGCAGTTCTTC. It encodes CASSLGQTGNEQFF.

Here the CDR3 reads CASSTGQGMYEQYF. CDR3 bases: TGCGCCAGCAGCACGGGACAGGGGATGTACGAGCAGTACTTC. The chain joins TRBV5-1 to TRBJ2-7; TRBD1 aligns across 10 bases. V was pared by 4 bases and J by 4 bases, with 5 bases of the junction left unmatched. The CDR3 runs 14 residues. Germline CDR1 is SGHRS and CDR2 is YFSETQ.

The gene calls are TRBV27 and TRBJ1-4; 7 bases agree with TRBD1. CDR3 length: 13 residues. J was trimmed by 7 bases and V by 6 bases; bases with no gene match: 5. The germline V gene encodes CDR1 MNHEY and CDR2 SMNVEV (reference sequence). In DNA form, the CDR3 reads TGTGCCAGCAGGAGCAGGGGGGGTGAAAAACTGTTTTTT. It is translated as CASRSRGGEKLFF.

This clonotype was recorded once. The CDR3 DNA reads TGTGCCAGCAGCTTAGCACTAACGTTAGGGGGAAACATTCAGTACTTC. It translates to CASSLALTLGGNIQYF. The chain combines TRBV11-2 with TRBJ2-5; tentative D call: TRBD1 (6 bases). The J call is uncertain, as TRBJ2-4 better fits the DNA end. This CDR3 comprises 16 residues. The germline gives CDR1 SGHAT, CDR2 FQNNGV.

The V and J genes are TRBV5-6 and TRBJ2-5; D is uncertain. The germline CDR1 and CDR2 sequences are SGHDT and YYEEEE. V was clipped by 3 bases and J by 11 bases, with 20 bases between them. The length of the CDR3 is 14 residues. CDR3 sequence: CASSSGPIYNEQYF. The DNA of the CDR3 is TGTGCCAGCAGCTCAGGTCCGATTTACAATGAGCAGTACTTC.

J is TRBJ2-3 and V is TRBV9; 7 bases agree with TRBD2. V lost 2 bases, J lost 7 bases, and 16 bases stayed unmatched. Germline-derived CDR1 and CDR2 are SGDLS and YYNGEE. CDR3 size: 17 residues. Here the CDR3 reads CASSVTGPSGAANTQYF. As DNA, the CDR3 is TGTGCCAGCAGCGTTACCGGGCCTAGCGGAGCCGCAAATACGCAGTATTTT.

V is TRBV20-1 and J is TRBJ2-1; the D gene could be TRBD1 or TRBD2 (5 bases each). V lost 1 base to trimming and J lost 8 bases, with 15 bases between them. The germline V gene has CDR1 DFQATT and CDR2 SNEGSKA (reference sequence). The CDR3 contains 14 residues. CDR3 loop: CSARVSGPLDEQFF. The DNA of the CDR3 is TGCAGTGCTAGAGTATCGGGACCCCTGGATGAGCAGTTCTTC.

The chain joins TRBV4-1 to TRBJ1-4; no definite D call. Trimming removed 3 bases from V and 3 bases from J, with 2 bases in between. Per germline, CDR1 MGHRA and CDR2 YSYEKL. The CDR3 has 12 amino acids. The DNA of the CDR3 is TGCGCCAGCAGCCACGCTAATGAAAAACTGTTTTTT. Encoded protein: CASSHANEKLFF.

The rearrangement joins TRBV20-1 to TRBJ2-7, with 12 bases matching TRBD2. J gave up 3 bases and V 1 base, and 1 base lay outside the gene matches. The CDR3 covers 14 residues. Looked up from germline, CDR1 is DFQATT and CDR2 is SNEGSKA (reference sequence). In DNA form, the CDR3 reads TGCAGTGCTAGAGGGACTAGCGGGAACTACGAGCAGTACTTC. Its translation is CSARGTSGNYEQYF.

V is TRBV5-6 and J is TRBJ2-5; D call uncertain. The germline CDR1 and CDR2 sequences are SGHDT and YYEEEE. V dropped 3 bases and J dropped 1 base, with 13 bases sitting between them. The CDR3 consists of 15 residues. The CDR3 DNA reads TGTGCCAGCAGCTGGAACCGGCGAAGCCAAGAGACCCAGTACTTC. This encodes CASSWNRRSQETQYF.

This clonotype was seen a few times. The chain links TRBV3-1 to TRBJ1-5; 9 bases map to TRBD1. The trim removed 3 bases at V and 5 bases at J, leaving 2 bases unmatched. Germline values: CDR1 LGHDT, CDR2 YNNKEL (reference sequence). This CDR3 region has 14 residues. CDR3 sequence reads: CASSHGQGHQPQHF. The DNA for the CDR3 is TGTGCCAGCAGCCACGGACAGGGGCATCAGCCCCAGCATTTT.

Note on this clonotype: One end of the junction does not line up with germline, which may come from a read error. This chain links TRBV6-1 with TRBJ2-5, with TRBD1 as a possible D gene (6 bases). The CDR3 has 13 amino acids. Germline CDR1 MNHNS, CDR2 SASEGT. Here the CDR3 reads CAGSDRWSETQYF. CDR3 in DNA: TGTGCCGGCAGTGACAGGTGGTCGGAGACCCAGTACTTC.